This T cell receptor (beta chain) was sequenced for a study of T-cell reconstitution after alpha-beta-depleted transplantation in children. As it was prepared, the TCRbeta library received unique molecular identifiers. Each CDR3 protein is one row after TCRdb ran MiXCR on the PCR reads. The repertoire holds about 610,000 distinct CDR3 sequences, roughly 10% seen once, with less than 5% in the top ten. Trimming took 10 bases from V and 3 from J; bases not matched to a gene: 5. Germline lookup yields CDR1 LNHDA and CDR2 SQIVND (reference sequence). This CDR3 is 12 amino acids long. This clonotype turned up a few times.

The clonotype comes from a human donor who donated a stem cell graft to a child with acute myeloid leukemia. The sample here was PBMCs from the stem cell graft donor, taken from the stem cell graft. This chain links TRBV19 with TRBJ2-7; 8 nucleotides line up with TRBD2. CDR3 sequence reads: CATGTSLYEQYF. The CDR3 DNA follows: TGTGCCACCGGGACTAGTCTCTACGAGCAGTACTTC. The full variable domain, in which reference TRBV19 and TRBJ2-7 provide the parts outside the CDR3, is DGGITQSPKYLFRKEGQNVTLSCEQNLNHDAMYWYRQDPGQGLRLIYYSQIVNDFQKGDIAEGYSVSREKKESFPLTVTSAQKNPTAFYLCATGTSLYEQYFGPGTRLTVT.